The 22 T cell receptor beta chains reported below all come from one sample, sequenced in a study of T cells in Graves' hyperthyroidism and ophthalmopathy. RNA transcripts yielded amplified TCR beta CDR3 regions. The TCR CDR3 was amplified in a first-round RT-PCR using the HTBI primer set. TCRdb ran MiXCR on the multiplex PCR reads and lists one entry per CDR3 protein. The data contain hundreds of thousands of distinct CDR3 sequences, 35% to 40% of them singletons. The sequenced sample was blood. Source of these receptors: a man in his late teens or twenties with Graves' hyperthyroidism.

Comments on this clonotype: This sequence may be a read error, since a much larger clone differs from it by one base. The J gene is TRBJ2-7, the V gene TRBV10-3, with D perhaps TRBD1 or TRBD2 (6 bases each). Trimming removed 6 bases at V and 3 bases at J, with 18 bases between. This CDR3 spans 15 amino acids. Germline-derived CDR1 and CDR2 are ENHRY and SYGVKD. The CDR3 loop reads CAIRGGSTLYYEQYF. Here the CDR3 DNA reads TGTGCCATCAGAGGGGGGTCGACCCTCTACTACGAGCAGTACTTC.

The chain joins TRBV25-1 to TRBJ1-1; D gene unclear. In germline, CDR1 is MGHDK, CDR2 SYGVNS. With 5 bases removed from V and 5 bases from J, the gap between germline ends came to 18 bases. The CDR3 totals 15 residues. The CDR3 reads CASSPKRGQITEAFF. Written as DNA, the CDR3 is TGTGCCAGCAGTCCTAAACGAGGGCAGATTACTGAAGCTTTCTTT.

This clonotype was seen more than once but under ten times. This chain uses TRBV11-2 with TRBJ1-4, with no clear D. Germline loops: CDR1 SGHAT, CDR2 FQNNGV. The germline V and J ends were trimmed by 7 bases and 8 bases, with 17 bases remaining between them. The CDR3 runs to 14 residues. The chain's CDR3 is CASMPPIHGEKLFF. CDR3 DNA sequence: TGTGCCAGCATGCCCCCGATCCACGGGGAAAAACTGTTTTTT. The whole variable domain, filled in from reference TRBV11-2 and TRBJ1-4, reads EAGVAQSPRYKIIEKRQSVAFWCNPISGHATLYWYQQILGQGPKLLIQFQNNGVVDDSQLPKDRFSAERLKGVDSTLKIQPAKLEDSAVYLCASMPPIHGEKLFFGSGTQLSVL.

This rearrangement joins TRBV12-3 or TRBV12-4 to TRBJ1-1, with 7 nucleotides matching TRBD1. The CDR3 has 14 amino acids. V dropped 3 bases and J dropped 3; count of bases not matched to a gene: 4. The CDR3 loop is CASSFRGIDTEAFF. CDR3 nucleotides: TGTGCCAGCAGTTTCAGGGGGATCGACACTGAAGCTTTCTTT.

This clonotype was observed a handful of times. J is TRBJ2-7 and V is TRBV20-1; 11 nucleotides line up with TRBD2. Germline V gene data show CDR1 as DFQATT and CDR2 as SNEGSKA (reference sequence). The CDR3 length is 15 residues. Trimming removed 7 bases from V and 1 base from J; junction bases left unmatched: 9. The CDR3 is CSGGIAGGVSYEQYF. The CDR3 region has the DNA TGCAGTGGAGGGATAGCGGGAGGGGTGTCCTACGAGCAGTACTTC.

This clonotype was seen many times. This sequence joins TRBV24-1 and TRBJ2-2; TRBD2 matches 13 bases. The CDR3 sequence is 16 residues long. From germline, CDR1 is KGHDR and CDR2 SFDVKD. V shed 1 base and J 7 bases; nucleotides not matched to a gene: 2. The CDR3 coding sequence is TGTGCCACCAGTGATTTTAGACTAGCGGGAGGCGGGGAGCTGTTTTTT. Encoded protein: CATSDFRLAGGGELFF.

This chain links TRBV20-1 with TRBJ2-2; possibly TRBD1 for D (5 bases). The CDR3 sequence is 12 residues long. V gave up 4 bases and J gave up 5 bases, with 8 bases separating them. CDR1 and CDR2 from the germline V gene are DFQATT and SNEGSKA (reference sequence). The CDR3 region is CSANRQTGELFF. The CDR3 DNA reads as TGCAGTGCTAACAGACAGACCGGGGAGCTGTTTTTT.

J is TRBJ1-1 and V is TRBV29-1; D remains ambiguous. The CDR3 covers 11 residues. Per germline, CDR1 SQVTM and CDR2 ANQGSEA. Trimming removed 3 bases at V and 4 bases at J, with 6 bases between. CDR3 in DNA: TGCAGCGTTGAGTCGCCCACTGAAGCTTTCTTT. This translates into CSVESPTEAFF.

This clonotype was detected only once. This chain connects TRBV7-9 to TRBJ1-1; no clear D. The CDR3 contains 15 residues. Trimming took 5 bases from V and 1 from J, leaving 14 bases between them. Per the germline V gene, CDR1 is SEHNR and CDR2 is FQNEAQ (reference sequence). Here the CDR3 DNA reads TGTGCCAGCAGCCAAGACGTGAGGAAGAACACTGAAGCTTTCTTT. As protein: CASSQDVRKNTEAFF.

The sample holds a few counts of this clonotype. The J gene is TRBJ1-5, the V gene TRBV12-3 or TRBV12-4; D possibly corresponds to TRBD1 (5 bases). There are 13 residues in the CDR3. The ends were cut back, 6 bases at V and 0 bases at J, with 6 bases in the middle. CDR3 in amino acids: CASRGLSNQPQHF. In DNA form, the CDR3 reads TGTGCCAGCAGGGGGCTTAGCAATCAGCCCCAGCATTTT.

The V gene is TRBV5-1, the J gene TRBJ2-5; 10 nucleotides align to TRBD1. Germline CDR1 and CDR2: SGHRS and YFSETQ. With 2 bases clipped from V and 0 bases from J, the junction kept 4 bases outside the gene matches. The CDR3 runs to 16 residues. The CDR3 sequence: CASSFSGTGDQETQYF. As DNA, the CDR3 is TGCGCCAGCAGCTTCTCCGGGACAGGGGACCAAGAGACCCAGTACTTC.

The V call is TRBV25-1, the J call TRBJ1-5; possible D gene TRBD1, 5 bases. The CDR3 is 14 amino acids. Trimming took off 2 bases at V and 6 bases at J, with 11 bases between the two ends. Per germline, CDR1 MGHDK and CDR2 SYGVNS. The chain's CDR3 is CASSESGGSQPQHF. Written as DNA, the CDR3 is TGTGCCAGCAGTGAAAGCGGGGGATCTCAGCCCCAGCATTTT. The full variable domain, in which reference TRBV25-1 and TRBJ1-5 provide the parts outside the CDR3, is EADIYQTPRYLVIGTGKKITLECSQTMGHDKMYWYQQDPGMELHLIHYSYGVNSTEKGDLSSESTVSRIRTEHFPLTLESARPSHTSQYLCASSESGGSQPQHFGDGTRLSIL.

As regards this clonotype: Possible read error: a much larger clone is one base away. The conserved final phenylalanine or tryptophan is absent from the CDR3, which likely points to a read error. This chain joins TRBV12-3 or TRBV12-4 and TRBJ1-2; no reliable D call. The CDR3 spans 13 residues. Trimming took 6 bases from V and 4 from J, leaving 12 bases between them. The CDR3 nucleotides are TGTGCCAGCAGCCAGACCCGCAGCTATGGCTACACCCTC. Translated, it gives CASSQTRSYGYTL.

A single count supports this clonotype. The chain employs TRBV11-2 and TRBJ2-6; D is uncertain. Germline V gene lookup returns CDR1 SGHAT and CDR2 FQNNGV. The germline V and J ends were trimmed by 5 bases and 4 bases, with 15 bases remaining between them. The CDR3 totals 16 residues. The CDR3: CASSLWTGSGANVLTF. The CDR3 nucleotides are TGTGCCAGCAGCCTTTGGACGGGCTCCGGGGCCAACGTCCTGACTTTC.

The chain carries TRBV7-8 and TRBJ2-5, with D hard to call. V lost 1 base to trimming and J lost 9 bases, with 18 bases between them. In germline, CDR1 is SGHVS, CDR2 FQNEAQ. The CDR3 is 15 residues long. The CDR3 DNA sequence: TGTGCCAGCAGCTTAGGTTTCGACGCGAGTGAGGCCCAGTACTTC. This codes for CASSLGFDASEAQYF.

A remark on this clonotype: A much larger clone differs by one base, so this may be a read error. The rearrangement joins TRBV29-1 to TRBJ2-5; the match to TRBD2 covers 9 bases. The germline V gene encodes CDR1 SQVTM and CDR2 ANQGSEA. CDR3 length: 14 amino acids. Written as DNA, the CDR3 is TGCAGCGTTGAAGATCCCCCTAGCGGGGAGACCAAGTACTTC. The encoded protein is CSVEDPPSGETKYF.

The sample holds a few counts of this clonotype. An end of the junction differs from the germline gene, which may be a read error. The CDR3: CASSKLQTGDEQYF. The CDR3 coding sequence is TGCGCCAGCAGCAAACTACAGACCGGGGACGAGCAGTACTTC. The V gene is TRBV7-9, the J gene TRBJ2-5, with a weak D call TRBD2 (5 bases). Gene TRBJ2-7 matches the end of the DNA better, so the J call may be wrong. Germline CDR1 reads SEHNR; CDR2 reads FQNEAQ (reference sequence). CDR3 length: 14 residues.

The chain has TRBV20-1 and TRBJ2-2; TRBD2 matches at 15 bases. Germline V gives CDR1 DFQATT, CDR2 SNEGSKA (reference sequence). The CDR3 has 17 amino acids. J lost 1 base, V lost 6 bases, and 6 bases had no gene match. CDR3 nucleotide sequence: TGCAGTGCCCAGCCGGGACTAGCGGGGGGGAACACCGGGGAGCTGTTTTTT. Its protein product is CSAQPGLAGGNTGELFF.

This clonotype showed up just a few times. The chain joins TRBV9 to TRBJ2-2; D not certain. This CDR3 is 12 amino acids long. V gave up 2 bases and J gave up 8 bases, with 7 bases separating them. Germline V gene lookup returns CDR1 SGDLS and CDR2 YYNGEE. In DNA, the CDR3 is TGTGCCAGCAGCGTCCTAAGAGGGGAGCTGTTTTTT. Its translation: CASSVLRGELFF.

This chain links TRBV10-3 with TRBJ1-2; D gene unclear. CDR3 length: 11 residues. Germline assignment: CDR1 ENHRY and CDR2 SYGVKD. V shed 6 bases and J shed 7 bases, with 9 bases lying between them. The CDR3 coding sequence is TGTGCCATCAGGTATGGAAGTGGCTACACCTTC. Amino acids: CAIRYGSGYTF.

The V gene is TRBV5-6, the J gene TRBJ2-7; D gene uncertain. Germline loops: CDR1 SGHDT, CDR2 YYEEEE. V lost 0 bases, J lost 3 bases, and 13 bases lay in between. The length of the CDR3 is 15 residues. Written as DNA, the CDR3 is TGTGCCAGCAGCTTGGGGAGTAAGGCGCACTACGAGCAGTACTTC. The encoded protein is CASSLGSKAHYEQYF.

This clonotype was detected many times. The DNA of the CDR3 is TGCAGCGCCCTCGGCCAGGGGATCTCTGGGGCCAACGTCCTGACTTTC. Translating gives CSALGQGISGANVLTF. The V and J genes are TRBV29-1 and TRBJ2-6, with D possibly TRBD1 on 6 matching bases. V was shortened by 7 bases and J by 0 bases, with 16 bases between the two germline ends. The CDR3 length is 16 residues. Germline-derived CDR1 and CDR2 are SQVTM and ANQGSEA.